These 13 T cell receptor beta chains originate from one sample sequenced in a study of shared clonotypes between healthy human individuals. Here immunoSEQ multiplex PCR was the method, and the copy in TCRdb shows in-frame clones only, minus some. In the table there are a few million clones, approximately 90% of which are singletons. The sequenced sample consisted of naive CD4+ T cells sorted from blood. Subset here: CD45RA+ positively selected. The receptors were gathered from a man aged 18 to 29 in good health.

The V call is TRBV18, the J call TRBJ1-4; D might be TRBD1 (5 bases). CDR3 size: 17 residues. Germline values: CDR1 KGHSH, CDR2 LQKENI. Trimming took 1 base from V and 0 from J, leaving 12 bases between them. CDR3 region: CASSPLTATSTNEKLFF. CDR3 in DNA: TGTGCCAGCTCACCACTGACAGCCACCTCAACTAATGAAAAACTGTTTTTT.

This chain connects TRBV5-1 to TRBJ2-5; possible D gene TRBD1, 6 bases. V was cut by 3 bases and J by 4 bases, with 10 bases left in between. Germline CDR1 SGHRS, CDR2 YFSETQ. This CDR3 is built from 13 residues. The chain's CDR3 is CASSSPDRETQYF. CDR3 sequence (DNA): TGCGCCAGCAGCTCGCCGGACAGAGAGACCCAGTACTTC.

The chain joins TRBV6-1 to TRBJ1-5, with 8 positions matching TRBD1. The CDR3 is 15 amino acids. V trimming: 6 bases; J trimming: 7 bases; junction bases outside the gene matches: 11. The germline V gene encodes CDR1 MNHNS and CDR2 SASEGT. CDR3 coding DNA: TGTGCCAGCAGCAGAGGGACAGGTGATAACCAGCCCCAGCATTTT. It is translated as CASSRGTGDNQPQHF.

This chain uses TRBV6-5 with TRBJ1-2; D perhaps matches TRBD1 (5 bases). V lost 2 bases and J lost 3, with 16 bases in between. Germline V gene lookup returns CDR1 MNHEY and CDR2 SVGAGI. The CDR3 runs to 16 residues. CDR3 sequence reads: CASSYGRRGAHYGYTF. Written as DNA, the CDR3 is TGTGCCAGCAGTTACGGGCGACGGGGCGCCCACTATGGCTACACCTTC.

The V and J genes are TRBV7-2 and TRBJ1-6; D not resolved. The CDR3 has 17 residues. Per the germline V gene, CDR1 is SGHTA and CDR2 is FQGNSA. V was cut by 4 bases and J by 1 base, with 14 bases left in between. CDR3 in amino acids: CASSSPAGVSYNSPLHF. The DNA for the CDR3 is TGTGCCAGCAGCTCGCCCGCCGGAGTTTCCTATAATTCACCCCTCCACTTT.

This chain joins TRBV19 and TRBJ2-5; D is undetermined. The CDR3 covers 16 residues. Between the trimmed V and J ends, which lost 4 bases and 6 bases, there was a span of 21 bases. Per the germline V gene, CDR1 is LNHDA and CDR2 is SQIVND (reference sequence). The CDR3 coding sequence is TGTGCCAGTAGTAACACAGCCCAACTCGTCGTCAAGACCCAGTACTTC. Protein: CASSNTAQLVVKTQYF.

The chain uses TRBV15 and TRBJ2-3; tentative D call: TRBD2 (6 bases). Trimming pared 1 base from V and 2 bases from J, leaving 10 bases between. Germline CDR1 and CDR2: LNHNV and YYDKDF (reference sequence). There are 15 residues in the CDR3. As DNA, the CDR3 is TGTGCCACCAGCAGAGCTCAGGGACTCACAGATACGCAGTATTTT. This codes for CATSRAQGLTDTQYF.

The rearrangement links TRBV5-6 to TRBJ1-4; D gene uncertain. The CDR3 length is 14 residues. Germline CDR1 and CDR2: SGHDT and YYEEEE. Trimming removed 4 bases at V and 6 bases at J, with 13 bases between. The CDR3 loop reads CASSNFGRDEKLFF. DNA for the CDR3: TGTGCCAGCAGCAACTTCGGACGGGATGAAAAACTGTTTTTT.

The V call is TRBV6-1, the J call TRBJ1-1; D unclear. The V end was cut by 8 bases, the J end by 1 base, with 5 bases between. This CDR3 is 11 amino acids long. The V gene's germline CDR1 is MNHNS and CDR2 SASEGT. CDR3 loop: CASGGNTEAFF. CDR3 coding DNA: TGTGCCAGCGGAGGGAACACTGAAGCTTTCTTT.

CDR3 nucleotides: TGTGCCAGCAGCTTGGTGGGCTCTGGAAACACCATATATTTT. It encodes CASSLVGSGNTIYF. This rearrangement joins TRBV5-5 to TRBJ1-3; no firm D call. The CDR3 is made up of 14 amino acids. Germline assignment: CDR1 SGHKS and CDR2 YYEKEE (reference sequence). Trimming stripped 0 bases from V and 0 bases from J, with 4 bases between.

V and J are TRBV6-6 and TRBJ2-7, with D possibly being TRBD2 (6 bases). This CDR3 has 13 residues. Trimming left V 6 bases short and J 0 bases short, with 9 bases between. CDR1 and CDR2 (germline): MNHNY, SVGAGI (reference sequence). The CDR3 nucleotides read TGTGCCAGCAGGGGAGGAGTCTCCTACGAGCAGTACTTC. Amino acid sequence: CASRGGVSYEQYF.

The chain couples TRBV7-9 to TRBJ1-6; 10 positions match TRBD1. Per germline, CDR1 SEHNR and CDR2 FQNEAQ (reference sequence). This CDR3 is 14 amino acids long. With V trimmed by 10 bases and J by 8 bases, 8 bases remained unmatched. CDR3 DNA sequence: TGTGCCATGGGTTCCGGGACAGGGGATTCACCCCTCCACTTT. It specifies CAMGSGTGDSPLHF. The full variable domain, completed using reference TRBV7-9 and TRBJ1-6, is DTGVSQNPRHKITKRGQNVTFRCDPISEHNRLYWYRQTLGQGPEFLTYFQNEAQLEKSRLLSDRFSAERPKGSFSTLEIQRTEQGDSAMYLCAMGSGTGDSPLHFGNGTRLTVT.

A single count supports this clone. The gene calls are TRBV11-2 and TRBJ2-3; D ambiguous. The germline CDR1 and CDR2 sequences are SGHAT and FQNNGV. Trimming left V 1 base short and J 0 bases short, with 8 bases between. This CDR3 region has 15 residues. Here the CDR3 reads CASSLVVHSTDTQYF. CDR3 bases: TGTGCCAGCAGCTTAGTCGTCCACAGCACAGATACGCAGTATTTT.